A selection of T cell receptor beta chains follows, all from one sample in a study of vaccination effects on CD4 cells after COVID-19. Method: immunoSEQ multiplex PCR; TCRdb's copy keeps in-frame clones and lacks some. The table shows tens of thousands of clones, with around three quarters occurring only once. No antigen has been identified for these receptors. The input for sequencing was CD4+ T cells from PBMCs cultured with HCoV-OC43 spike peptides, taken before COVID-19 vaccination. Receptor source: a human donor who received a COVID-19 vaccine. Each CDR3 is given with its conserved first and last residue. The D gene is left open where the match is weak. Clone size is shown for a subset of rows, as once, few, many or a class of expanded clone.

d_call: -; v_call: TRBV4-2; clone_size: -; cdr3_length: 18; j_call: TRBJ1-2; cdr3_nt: TGTGCCAGCAGCCAAGAAGGGCCGGGAGGTTGGGACGGATATGGCTACACCTTC; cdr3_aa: CASSQEGPGGWDGYGYTF
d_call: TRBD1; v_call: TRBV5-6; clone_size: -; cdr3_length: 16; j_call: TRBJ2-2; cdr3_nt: TGTGCCAGCAGCTTCCGGGGACAGGGGAACACCGGGGAGCTGTTTTTT; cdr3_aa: CASSFRGQGNTGELFF
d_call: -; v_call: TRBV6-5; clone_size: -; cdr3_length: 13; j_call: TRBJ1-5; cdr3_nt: TGTGCCAGCAGAGAGGGGGGCAATCAGCCCCAGCATTTT; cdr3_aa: CASREGGNQPQHF
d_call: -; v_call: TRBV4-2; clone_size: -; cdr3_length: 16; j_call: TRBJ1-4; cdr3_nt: TGTGCCAGCAGCCAAGATTCGGGGGGAACTAATGAAAAACTGTTTTTT; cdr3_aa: CASSQDSGGTNEKLFF
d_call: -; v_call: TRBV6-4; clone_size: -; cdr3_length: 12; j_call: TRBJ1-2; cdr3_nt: TGTGCCAGCAGTGGCGCGGGGTATGGCTACACCTTC; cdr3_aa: CASSGAGYGYTF
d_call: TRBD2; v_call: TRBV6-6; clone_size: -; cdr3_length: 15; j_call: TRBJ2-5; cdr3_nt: TGTGCCAGCAGTTATATCGCGGGGGGGCAAGAGACCCAGTACTTC; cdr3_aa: CASSYIAGGQETQYF
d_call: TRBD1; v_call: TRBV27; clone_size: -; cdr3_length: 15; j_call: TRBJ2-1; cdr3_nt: TGTGCCAGCCACACCGGGACAGGACCCTACAATGAGCAGTTCTTC; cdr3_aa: CASHTGTGPYNEQFF
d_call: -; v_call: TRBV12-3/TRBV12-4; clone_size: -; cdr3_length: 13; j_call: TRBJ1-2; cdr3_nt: TGTGCCAGCAGTTTCTTGGCGGGATATGGCTACACCTTC; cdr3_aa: CASSFLAGYGYTF
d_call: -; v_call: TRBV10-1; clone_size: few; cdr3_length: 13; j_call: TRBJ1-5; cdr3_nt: TGCGCCAGCAGTGAGTCGGGGAATCAGCCCCAGCATTTT; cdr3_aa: CASSESGNQPQHF
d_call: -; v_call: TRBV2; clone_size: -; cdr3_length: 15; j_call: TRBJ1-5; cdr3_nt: TGTGCCAGCAGTGACAGGGCCTGGCAGGAGCAGCCCCAGCATTTT; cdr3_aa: CASSDRAWQEQPQHF
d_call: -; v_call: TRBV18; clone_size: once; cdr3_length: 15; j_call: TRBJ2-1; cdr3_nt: TGTGCCAGCTCAGTGGCGGCTCCTTCCTACAATGAGCAGTTCTTC; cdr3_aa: CASSVAAPSYNEQFF
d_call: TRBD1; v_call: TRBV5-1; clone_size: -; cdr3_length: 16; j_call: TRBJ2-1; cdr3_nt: TGCGCCAGCAGCGCAGAGGGACAGACAGTCTACAATGAGCAGTTCTTC; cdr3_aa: CASSAEGQTVYNEQFF
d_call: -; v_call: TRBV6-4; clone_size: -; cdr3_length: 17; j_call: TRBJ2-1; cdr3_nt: TGTGCCAGCAGTGACTCGATAAGCCCAGTACTCTACAATGAGCAGTTCTTC; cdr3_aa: CASSDSISPVLYNEQFF
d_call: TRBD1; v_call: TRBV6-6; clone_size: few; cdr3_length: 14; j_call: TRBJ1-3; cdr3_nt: TGTGCCAGACTTACAGGGGATTGTGGAAACACCATATATTTT; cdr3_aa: CARLTGDCGNTIYF
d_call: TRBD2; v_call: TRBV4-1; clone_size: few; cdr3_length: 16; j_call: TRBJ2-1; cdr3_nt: TGCGCCAGCAGTTACATACTAGCGGGGGCCAACAATGAGCAGTTCTTC; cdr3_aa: CASSYILAGANNEQFF
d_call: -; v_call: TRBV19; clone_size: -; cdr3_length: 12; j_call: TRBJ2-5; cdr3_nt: TGTGCCAGTAGTACCCGTCGTGGGACCCAGTACTTC; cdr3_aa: CASSTRRGTQYF
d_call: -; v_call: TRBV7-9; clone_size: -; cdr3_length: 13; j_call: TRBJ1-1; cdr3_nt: TGTGCCAGCAGCTTTGCCCAGAACACTGAAGCTTTCTTT; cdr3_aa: CASSFAQNTEAFF
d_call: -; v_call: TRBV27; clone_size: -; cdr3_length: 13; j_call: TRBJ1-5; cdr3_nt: TGTGCCAGCAGTGGACAGCTCAATCAGCCCCAGCATTTT; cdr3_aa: CASSGQLNQPQHF
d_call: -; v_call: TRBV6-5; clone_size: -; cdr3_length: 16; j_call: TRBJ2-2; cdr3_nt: TGTGCCAGCAGTTACTCGCGACAGCTGAACACCGGGGAGCTGTTTTTT; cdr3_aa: CASSYSRQLNTGELFF
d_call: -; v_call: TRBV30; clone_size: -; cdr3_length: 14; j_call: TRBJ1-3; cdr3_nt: TGTGCCTGGAGTACCGAATTCAATGGAAACACCATATATTTT; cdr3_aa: CAWSTEFNGNTIYF
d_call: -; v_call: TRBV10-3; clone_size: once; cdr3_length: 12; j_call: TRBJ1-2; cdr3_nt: TGTGCCATCAGTGCAGGGGCGGGCGGCTACACCTTC; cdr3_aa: CAISAGAGGYTF
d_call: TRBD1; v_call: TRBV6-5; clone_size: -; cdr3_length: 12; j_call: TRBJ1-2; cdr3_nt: TGTGCCAGCAGTTCCCCGACAGGGGGCCACACCTTC; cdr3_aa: CASSSPTGGHTF
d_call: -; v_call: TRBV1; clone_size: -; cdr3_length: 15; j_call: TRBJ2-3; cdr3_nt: TGCACCAGCAGCCAAGAGCCGGTAGTCAGGGATACGCAGTATTTT; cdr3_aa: CTSSQEPVVRDTQYF
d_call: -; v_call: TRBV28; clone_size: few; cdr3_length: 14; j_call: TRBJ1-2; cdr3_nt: TGTGCCAGCAGCACCGGCGGGCAGTTATATGGCTACACCTTC; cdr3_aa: CASSTGGQLYGYTF
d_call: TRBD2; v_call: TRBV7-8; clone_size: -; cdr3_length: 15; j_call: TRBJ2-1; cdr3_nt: TGTGCCAGCAGCTTAGGTAGCGGGGGGGCGGGTGAGCAGTTCTTC; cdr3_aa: CASSLGSGGAGEQFF
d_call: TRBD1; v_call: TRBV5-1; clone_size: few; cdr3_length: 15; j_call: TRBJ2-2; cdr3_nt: TGCGCCAGCAGCTTCCCGGGACAGGGGGCCGGGGAGCTGTTTTTT; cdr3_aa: CASSFPGQGAGELFF
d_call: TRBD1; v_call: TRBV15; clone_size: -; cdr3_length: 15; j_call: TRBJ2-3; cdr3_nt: TGTGCCACCAGCAGAGATGGGACAGGGTTTAGTACGCAGTATTTT; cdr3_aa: CATSRDGTGFSTQYF
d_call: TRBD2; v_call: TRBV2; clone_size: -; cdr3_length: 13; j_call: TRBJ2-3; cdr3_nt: TGTGCCAGCACAAGGACTAGCGGGGATACGCAGTATTTT; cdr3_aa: CASTRTSGDTQYF
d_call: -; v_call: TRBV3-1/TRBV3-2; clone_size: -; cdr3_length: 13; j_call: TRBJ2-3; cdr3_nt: TGTGCCAGCAGCCAAGATCTTACTGGTACGCAGTATTTT; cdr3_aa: CASSQDLTGTQYF
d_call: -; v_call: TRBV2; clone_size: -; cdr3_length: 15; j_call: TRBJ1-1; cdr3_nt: TGTGCCAGCAGTCTCCTCGGACAGATGAACACTGAAGCTTTCTTT; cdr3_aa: CASSLLGQMNTEAFF
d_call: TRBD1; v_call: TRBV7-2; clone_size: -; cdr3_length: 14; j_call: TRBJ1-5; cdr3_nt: TGTGCCAGCAGCTCGGGGACAGGGAATCAGCCCCAGCATTTT; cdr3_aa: CASSSGTGNQPQHF
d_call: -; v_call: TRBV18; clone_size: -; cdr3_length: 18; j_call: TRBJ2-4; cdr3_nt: TGTGCCAGCTCACCACTGGCCCTATTCCTCTTAGCCAAAAACATTCAGTACTTC; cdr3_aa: CASSPLALFLLAKNIQYF
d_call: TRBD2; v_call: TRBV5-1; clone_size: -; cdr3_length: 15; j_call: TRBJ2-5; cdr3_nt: TGCGCCAGCAGCTTGGTAACGGGGGGGCTTGAGACCCAGTACTTC; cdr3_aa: CASSLVTGGLETQYF
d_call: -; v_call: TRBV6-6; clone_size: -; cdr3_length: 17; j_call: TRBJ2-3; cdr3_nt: TGTGCCAGCAGCCGAAGCCCGGGCAGGATTTCCACAGATACGCAGTATTTT; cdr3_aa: CASSRSPGRISTDTQYF
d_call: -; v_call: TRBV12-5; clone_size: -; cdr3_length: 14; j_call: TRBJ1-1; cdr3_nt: TGTGCTAGTGGGGGATCGGGACTTTACACTGAAGCTTTCTTT; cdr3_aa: CASGGSGLYTEAFF
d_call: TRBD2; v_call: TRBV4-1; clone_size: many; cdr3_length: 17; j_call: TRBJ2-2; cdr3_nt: TGCGCCAGCAGCCATTGGGGACTAGCGCGCGGCACCGGGGAGCTGTTTTTT; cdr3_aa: CASSHWGLARGTGELFF
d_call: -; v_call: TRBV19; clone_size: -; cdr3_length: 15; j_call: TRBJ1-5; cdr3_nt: TGTGCCAGTAGTATAGACCCGTCACAGGGTAGGGCCCAGCATTTT; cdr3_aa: CASSIDPSQGRAQHF
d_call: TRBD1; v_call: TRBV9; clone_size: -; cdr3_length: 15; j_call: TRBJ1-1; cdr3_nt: TGTGCCAGCAGCGCACGACAGGGGTCGAACACTGAAGCTTTCTTT; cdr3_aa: CASSARQGSNTEAFF
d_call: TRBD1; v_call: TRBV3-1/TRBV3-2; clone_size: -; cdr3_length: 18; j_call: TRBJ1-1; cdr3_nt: TGTGCCAGCAGCCACGCCTACAGGGGGCGCGGATCTAACACTGAAGCTTTCTTT; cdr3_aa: CASSHAYRGRGSNTEAFF
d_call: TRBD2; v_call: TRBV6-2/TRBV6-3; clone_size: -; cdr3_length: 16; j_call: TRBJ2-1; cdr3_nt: TGTGCCAGCAGTTACGGCGGGGGGCACTCCTACAATGAGCAGTTCTTC; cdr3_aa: CASSYGGGHSYNEQFF
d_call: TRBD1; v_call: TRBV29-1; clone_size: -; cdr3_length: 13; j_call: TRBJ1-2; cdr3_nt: TGCAGCGTTGGGACCGGGACAGGGAAAGGCTACACCTTC; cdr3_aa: CSVGTGTGKGYTF
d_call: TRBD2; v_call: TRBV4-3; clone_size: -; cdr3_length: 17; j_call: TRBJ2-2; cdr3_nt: TGCGCCAGCAGCCAAGAACCAAGCGGGGGGGCCGGCGGGGAGCTGTTTTTT; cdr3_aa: CASSQEPSGGAGGELFF
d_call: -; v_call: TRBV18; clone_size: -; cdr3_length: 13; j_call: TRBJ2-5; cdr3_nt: TGTGCCAGCTCACCTAGGGCGGGAGAGACCCAGTACTTC; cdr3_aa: CASSPRAGETQYF
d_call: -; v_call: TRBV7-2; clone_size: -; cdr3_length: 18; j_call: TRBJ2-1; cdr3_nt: TGTGCCAGCAGCTTAGAATTCTCGGGGGCCAAGTCGTACAATGAGCAGTTCTTC; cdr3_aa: CASSLEFSGAKSYNEQFF
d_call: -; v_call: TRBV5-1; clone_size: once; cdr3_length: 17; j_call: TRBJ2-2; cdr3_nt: TGCGCCAGCAGCTTGGTCAGGGCGGGGTTGAACACCGGGGAGCTGTTTTTT; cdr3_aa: CASSLVRAGLNTGELFF
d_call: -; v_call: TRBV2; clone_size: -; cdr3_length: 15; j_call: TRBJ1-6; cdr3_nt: TGTGCCAGCAGTGGGAGGCGGGGGACGAATTCACCCCTCCACTTT; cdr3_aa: CASSGRRGTNSPLHF
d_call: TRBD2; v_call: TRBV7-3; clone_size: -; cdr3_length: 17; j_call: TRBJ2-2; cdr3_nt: TGTGCCAGCAGCTTGATGGCCGGGGGGATTAAGGCCGGGGAGCTGTTTTTT; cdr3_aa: CASSLMAGGIKAGELFF
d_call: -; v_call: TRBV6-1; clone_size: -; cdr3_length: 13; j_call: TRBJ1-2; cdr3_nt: TGTGCCAGCAGTGAGACAGGAGACTATGGCTACACCTTC; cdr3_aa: CASSETGDYGYTF
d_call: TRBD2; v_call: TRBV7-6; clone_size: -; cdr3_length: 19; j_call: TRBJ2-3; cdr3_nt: TGTGCCAGCAGTTTCAAACGGACTAGCGGGGGGGCCTTTACAGATACGCAGTATTTT; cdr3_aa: CASSFKRTSGGAFTDTQYF
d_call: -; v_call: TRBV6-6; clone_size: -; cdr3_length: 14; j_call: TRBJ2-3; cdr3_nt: TGTGCCAGCAGTTACTGGGGGAGTAAAGATACGCAGTATTTT; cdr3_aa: CASSYWGSKDTQYF
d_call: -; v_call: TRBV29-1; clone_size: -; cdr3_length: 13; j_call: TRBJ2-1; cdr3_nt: TGCAGCGGCACCAGGGGTCTGAACAATGAGCAGTTCTTC; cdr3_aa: CSGTRGLNNEQFF